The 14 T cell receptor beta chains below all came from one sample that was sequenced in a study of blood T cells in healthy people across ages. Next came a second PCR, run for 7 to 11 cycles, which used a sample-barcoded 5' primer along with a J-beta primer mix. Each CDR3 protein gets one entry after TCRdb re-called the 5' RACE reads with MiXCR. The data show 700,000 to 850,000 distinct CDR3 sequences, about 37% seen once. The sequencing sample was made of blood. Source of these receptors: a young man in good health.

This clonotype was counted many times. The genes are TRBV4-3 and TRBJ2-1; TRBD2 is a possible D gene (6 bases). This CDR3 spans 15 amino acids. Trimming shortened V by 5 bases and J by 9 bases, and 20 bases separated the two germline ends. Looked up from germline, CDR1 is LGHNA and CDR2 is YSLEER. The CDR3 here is CASSAGSPTSSEQFF. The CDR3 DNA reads TGCGCCAGCAGCGCGGGGAGCCCGACTTCGAGTGAGCAGTTCTTC.

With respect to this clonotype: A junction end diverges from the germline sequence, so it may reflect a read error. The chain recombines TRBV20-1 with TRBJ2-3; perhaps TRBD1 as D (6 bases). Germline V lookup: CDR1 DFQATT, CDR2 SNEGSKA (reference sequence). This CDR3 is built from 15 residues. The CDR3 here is CSAPQDRLIADTQYF. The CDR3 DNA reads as TGTAGTGCTCCCCAGGACAGATTGATCGCAGATACGCAGTATTTT.

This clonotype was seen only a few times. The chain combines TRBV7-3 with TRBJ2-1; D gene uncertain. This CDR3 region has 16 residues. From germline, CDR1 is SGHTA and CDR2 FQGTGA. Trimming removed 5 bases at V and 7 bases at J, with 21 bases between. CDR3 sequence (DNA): TGTGCCAGCAGCCCCTCATCTGGGGTACAGCGAAATGAGCAGTTCTTC. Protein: CASSPSSGVQRNEQFF.

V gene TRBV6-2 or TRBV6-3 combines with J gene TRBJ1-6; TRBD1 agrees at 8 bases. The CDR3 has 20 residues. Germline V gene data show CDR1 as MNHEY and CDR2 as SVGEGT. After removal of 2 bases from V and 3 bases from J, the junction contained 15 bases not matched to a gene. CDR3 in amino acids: CASSYRPGQDRGSYNSPLHF. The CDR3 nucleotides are TGTGCCAGCAGTTACCGACCGGGACAGGACCGGGGTAGCTATAATTCACCCCTCCACTTT.

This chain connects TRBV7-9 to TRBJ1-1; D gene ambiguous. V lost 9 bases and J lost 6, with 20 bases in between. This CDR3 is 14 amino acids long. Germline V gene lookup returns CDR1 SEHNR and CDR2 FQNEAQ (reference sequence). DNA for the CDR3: TGTGCCAGTAGAAGTGGGAGGTCTCCCCCTGAAGCTTTCTTT. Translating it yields CASRSGRSPPEAFF.

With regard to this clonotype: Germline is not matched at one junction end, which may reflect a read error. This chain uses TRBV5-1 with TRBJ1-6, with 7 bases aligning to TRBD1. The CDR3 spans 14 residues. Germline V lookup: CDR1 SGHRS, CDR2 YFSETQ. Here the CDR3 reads CASSPDRASSPPHF. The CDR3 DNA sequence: TGCGCCAGCAGCCCTGACAGGGCGAGTTCACCCCCCCACTTT.

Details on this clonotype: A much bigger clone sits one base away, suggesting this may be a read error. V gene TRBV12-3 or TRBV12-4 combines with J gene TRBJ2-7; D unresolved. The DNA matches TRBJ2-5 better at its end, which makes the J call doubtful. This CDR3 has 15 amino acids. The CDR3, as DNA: TGTGCCGGCAGTTTTGGTGGGTCTAGTGGTGAGACCCAGTACTTC. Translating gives CAGSFGGSSGETQYF.

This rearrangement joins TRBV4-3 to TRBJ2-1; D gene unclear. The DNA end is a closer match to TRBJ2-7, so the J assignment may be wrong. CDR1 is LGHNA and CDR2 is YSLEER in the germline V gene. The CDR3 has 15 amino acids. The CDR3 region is CASSQLSSSYNEQYF. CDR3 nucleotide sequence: TGCGCCAGCAGCCAACTCTCGAGCTCCTACAATGAGCAGTACTTC.

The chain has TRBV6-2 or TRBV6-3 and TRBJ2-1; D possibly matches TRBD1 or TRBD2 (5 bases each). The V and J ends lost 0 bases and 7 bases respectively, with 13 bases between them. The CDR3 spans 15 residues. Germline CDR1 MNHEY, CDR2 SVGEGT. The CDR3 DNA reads TGTGCCAGCAGTTACTCCGGCCGAGGGGCGAATGAGCAGTTCTTC. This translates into CASSYSGRGANEQFF.

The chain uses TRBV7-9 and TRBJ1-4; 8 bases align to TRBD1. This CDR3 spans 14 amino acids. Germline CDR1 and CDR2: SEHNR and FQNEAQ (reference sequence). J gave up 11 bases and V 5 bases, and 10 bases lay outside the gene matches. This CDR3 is CASSDTGGSGKLFF. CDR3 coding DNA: TGTGCCAGCAGCGATACAGGGGGAAGTGGGAAACTGTTTTTT.

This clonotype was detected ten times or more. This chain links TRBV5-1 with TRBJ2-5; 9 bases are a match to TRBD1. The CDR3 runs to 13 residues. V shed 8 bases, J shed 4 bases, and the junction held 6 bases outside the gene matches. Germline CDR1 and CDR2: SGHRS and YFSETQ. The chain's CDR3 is CASGTGGGETQYF. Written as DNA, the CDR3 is TGCGCCAGTGGTACAGGGGGCGGAGAGACCCAGTACTTC.

CDR3 sequence: CATGTGFSEQYF. In DNA form, the CDR3 reads TGTGCCACCGGGACAGGGTTTTCCGAGCAGTACTTC. This chain links TRBV6-5 with TRBJ2-5, with 9 bases that match TRBD1. The DNA end favors TRBJ2-7, so the J call may be wrong. The germline CDR1 and CDR2 sequences are MNHEY and SVGAGI. The CDR3 runs to 12 residues.

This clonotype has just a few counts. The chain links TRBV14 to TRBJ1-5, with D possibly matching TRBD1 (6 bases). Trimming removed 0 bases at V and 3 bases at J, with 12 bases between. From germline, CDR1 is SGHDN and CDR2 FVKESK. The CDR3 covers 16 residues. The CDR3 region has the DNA TGTGCCAGCAGCCAAGATAGGGACACCCACAATCAGCCCCAGCATTTT. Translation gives CASSQDRDTHNQPQHF.

For the CDR3, the DNA is TGTGCAACCCCCCCGGGGGGGAATCAGCCCCAGCATTTT. Translating it yields CATPPGGNQPQHF. V and J are TRBV7-9 and TRBJ1-5; D perhaps matches TRBD1 (5 bases). This CDR3 contains 13 residues. The V gene's germline CDR1 is SEHNR and CDR2 FQNEAQ (reference sequence).